This record looks at one T cell receptor beta chain sequence and its context. Some clones are missing from TCRdb's copy, which holds only in-frame ones; the method was immunoSEQ multiplex PCR. There are some 94,000 clones in the sample; about four fifths occur only once, and under 30% lies in the top ten. The V and J ends lost 2 bases and 4 bases respectively, with 11 bases between them. The length of the CDR3 is 14 residues. Germline loops: CDR1 MNHEY, CDR2 SVGAGI. The sample is drawn from a study of radiotherapy plus CTLA-4 blockade in lung cancer. The overall study: Roughly 17% of patients responded objectively, and around 32% achieved disease control.

The sample here was peripheral blood, taken from a patient treated with radiotherapy plus ipilimumab. The V gene is TRBV6-5, the J gene TRBJ1-1; D possibly corresponds to TRBD1 (5 bases). The clonotype comes from a human donor with non-small cell lung cancer that progressed on radiotherapy plus ipilimumab. The DNA for the CDR3 is TGTGCCAGCAGTTACGGTATGAGGGGCACTGAAGCTTTCTTT. Translating gives CASSYGMRGTEAFF.